This TCR beta chain was sequenced in a study of T-cell reconstitution after alpha-beta-depleted transplantation in children. General study results and limits: Newly generated T cells supplied most T-cell counts and diversity one year post-transplant. It was surviving recipient T cells and thymic progenitors that gave some patients high TCRbeta diversity at day 60. The origin of alpha-beta T cells about two months after transplant was reportedly several hundred expanded graft clones.

As to this clonotype: As yet, its antigen is unknown.

Unique molecular identifiers were used to barcode this TCRbeta library. A single record per CDR3 protein comes from TCRdb applying MiXCR to the PCR reads. The sample holds around 270,000 distinct CDR3 sequences; about 9.4% are singletons and the top ten take 7.5%. Sample: PBMCs, taken before TCRalphabeta/CD19-depleted stem cell transplant. The TCR was taken from a boy younger than two with acute myeloid leukemia, due to receive a stem cell transplant.

The CDR3 DNA is TGTGCCAGCAGTCTTTTGGACAGTCAAGAGACCCAGTACTTC. Translation gives CASSLLDSQETQYF. The rearrangement joins TRBV12-3 or TRBV12-4 to TRBJ2-5; D may be TRBD1 (6 bases). The CDR3 contains 14 residues. With 5 bases removed from V and 2 bases from J, the gap between germline ends came to 12 bases.